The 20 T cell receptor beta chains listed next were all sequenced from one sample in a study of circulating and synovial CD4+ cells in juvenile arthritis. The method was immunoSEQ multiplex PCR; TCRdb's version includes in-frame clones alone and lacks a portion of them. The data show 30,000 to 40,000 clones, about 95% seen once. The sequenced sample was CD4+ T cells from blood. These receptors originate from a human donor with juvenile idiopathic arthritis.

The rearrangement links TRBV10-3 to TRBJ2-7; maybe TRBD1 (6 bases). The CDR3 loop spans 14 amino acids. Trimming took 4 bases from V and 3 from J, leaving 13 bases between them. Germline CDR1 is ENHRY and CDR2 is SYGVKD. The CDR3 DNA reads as TGTGCCATCAGTGTAACATCACAGGGCTACGAGCAGTACTTC. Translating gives CAISVTSQGYEQYF.

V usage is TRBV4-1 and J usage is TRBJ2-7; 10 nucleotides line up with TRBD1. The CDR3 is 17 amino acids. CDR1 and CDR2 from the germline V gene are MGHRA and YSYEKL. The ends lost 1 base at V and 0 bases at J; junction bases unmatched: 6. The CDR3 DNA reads TGCGCCAGCAGCCAAGGGGACAGGGGACCCAACTCCTACGAGCAGTACTTC. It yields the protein CASSQGDRGPNSYEQYF.

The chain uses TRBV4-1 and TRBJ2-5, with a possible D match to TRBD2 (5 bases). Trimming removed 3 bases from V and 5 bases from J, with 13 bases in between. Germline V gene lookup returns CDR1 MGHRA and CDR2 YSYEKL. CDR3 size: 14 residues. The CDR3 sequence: CASSQDSLRETQYF. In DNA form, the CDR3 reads TGCGCCAGCAGCCAGGACTCGTTAAGGGAGACCCAGTACTTC.

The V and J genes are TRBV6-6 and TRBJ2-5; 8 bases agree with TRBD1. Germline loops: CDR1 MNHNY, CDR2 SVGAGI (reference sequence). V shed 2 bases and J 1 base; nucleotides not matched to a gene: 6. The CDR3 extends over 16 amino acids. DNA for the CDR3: TGTGCCAGCAGTTACACCCAGGGGGCCCCCCAAGAGACCCAGTACTTC. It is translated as CASSYTQGAPQETQYF.

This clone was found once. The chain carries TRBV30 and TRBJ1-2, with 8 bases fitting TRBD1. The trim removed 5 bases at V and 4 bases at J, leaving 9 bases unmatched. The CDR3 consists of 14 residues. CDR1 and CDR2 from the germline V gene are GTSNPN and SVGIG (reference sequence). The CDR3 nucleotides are TGTGCCTGGGGGAGAGCCGGGACAGGCTATGGCTACACCTTC. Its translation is CAWGRAGTGYGYTF.

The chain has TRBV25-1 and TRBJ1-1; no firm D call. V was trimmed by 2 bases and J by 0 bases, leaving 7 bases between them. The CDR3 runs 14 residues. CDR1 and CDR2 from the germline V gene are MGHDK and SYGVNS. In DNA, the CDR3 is TGTGCCAGCAGTGAAAGTGGAGTGAACACTGAAGCTTTCTTT. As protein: CASSESGVNTEAFF.

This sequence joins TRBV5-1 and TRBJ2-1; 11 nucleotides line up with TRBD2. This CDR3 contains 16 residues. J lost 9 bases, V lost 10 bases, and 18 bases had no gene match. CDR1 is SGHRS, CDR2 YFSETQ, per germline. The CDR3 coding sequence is TGCGCCTCTGAAAGGGGCCTAGCGGGAGGTTCAAGTGAGCAGTTCTTC. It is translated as CASERGLAGGSSEQFF.

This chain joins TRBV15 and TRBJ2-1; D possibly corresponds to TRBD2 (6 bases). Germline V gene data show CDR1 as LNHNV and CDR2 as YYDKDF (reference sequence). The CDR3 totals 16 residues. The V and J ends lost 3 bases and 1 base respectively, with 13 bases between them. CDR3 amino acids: CATSSAGGVSYNEQFF. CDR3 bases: TGTGCCACCAGCAGCGCCGGAGGGGTTTCCTACAATGAGCAGTTCTTC.

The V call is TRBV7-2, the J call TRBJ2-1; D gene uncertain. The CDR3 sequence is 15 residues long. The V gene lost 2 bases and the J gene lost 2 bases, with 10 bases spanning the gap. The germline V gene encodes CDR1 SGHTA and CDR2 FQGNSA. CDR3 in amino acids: CASSLTYSPYNEQFF. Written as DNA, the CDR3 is TGTGCCAGCAGCTTAACCTACAGCCCCTACAATGAGCAGTTCTTC.

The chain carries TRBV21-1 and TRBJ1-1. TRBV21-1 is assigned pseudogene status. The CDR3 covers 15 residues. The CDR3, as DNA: TGTGCCAGCAGCAGCTTTCGAGCCGGGAGCCCGAGGGCTTTCTTT. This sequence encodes CASSSFRAGSPRAFF.

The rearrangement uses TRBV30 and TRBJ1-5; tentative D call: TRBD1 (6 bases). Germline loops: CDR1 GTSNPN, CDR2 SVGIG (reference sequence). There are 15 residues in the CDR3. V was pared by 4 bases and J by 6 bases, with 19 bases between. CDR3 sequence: CAWTDRWQGSQPQHF. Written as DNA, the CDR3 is TGTGCCTGGACCGACAGGTGGCAGGGCTCTCAGCCCCAGCATTTT.

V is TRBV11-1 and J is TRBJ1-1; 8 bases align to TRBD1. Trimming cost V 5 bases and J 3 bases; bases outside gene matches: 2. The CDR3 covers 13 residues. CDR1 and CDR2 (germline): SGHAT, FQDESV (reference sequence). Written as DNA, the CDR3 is TGTGCCAGCAGCCGGGGACAGGACACTGAAGCTTTCTTT. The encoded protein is CASSRGQDTEAFF.

The CDR3 protein is CASRGQNPLEAFF. DNA for the CDR3: TGTGCCAGCAGGGGGCAAAACCCCCTTGAAGCTTTCTTT. This rearrangement joins TRBV18 to TRBJ1-1; 7 nucleotides line up with TRBD1. CDR3 length equals 13 residues. CDR1 is KGHSH and CDR2 is LQKENI in the germline V gene. V was clipped by 8 bases and J by 7 bases; unmatched bases: 10.

DNA for the CDR3: TGTGCCAGCAGCTTAGCCTTCAGGGGTCGAACCGGGGAGCTGTTTTTT. Translated: CASSLAFRGRTGELFF. This sequence joins TRBV7-6 and TRBJ2-2, with a possible D match to TRBD1 (6 bases). The V end lost 0 bases, the J end lost 5 bases, and 13 bases lay between the germline ends. CDR3 length equals 16 residues. Germline CDR1 is SGHVS and CDR2 is FNYEAQ.

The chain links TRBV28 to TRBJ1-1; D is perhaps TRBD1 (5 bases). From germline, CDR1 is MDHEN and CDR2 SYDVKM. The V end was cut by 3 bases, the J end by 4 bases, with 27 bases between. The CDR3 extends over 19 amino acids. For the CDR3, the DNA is TGTGCCAGCAGTTTTTGGGGACTTAAGCGGGCAGGTTTTGGCACTGAAGCTTTCTTT. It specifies CASSFWGLKRAGFGTEAFF.

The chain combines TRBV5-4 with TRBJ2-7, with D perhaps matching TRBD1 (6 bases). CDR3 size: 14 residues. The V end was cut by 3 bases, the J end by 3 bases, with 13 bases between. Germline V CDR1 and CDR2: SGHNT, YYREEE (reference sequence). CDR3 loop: CASSWGQGGYEQYF. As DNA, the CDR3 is TGTGCCAGCAGCTGGGGGCAGGGCGGCTACGAGCAGTACTTC.

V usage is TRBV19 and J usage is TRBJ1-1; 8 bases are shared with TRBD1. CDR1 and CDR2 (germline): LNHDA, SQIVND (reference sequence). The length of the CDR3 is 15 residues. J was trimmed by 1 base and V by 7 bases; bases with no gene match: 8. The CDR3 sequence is CASTKAGGWNTEAFF. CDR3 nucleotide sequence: TGTGCCAGTACTAAGGCAGGGGGCTGGAACACTGAAGCTTTCTTT.

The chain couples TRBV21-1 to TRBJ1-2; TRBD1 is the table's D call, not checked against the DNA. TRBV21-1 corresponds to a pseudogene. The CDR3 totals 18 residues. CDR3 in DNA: TGTGCCAGCAGCAAAGGGGAGACTGGGGGACAGGTGCCCTCTGGCTACACCTTC. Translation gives CASSKGETGGQVPSGYTF.

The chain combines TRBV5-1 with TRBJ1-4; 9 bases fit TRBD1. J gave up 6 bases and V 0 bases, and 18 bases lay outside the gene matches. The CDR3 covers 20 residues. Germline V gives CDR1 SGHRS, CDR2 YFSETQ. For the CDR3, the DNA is TGCGCCAGCAGCTTGGCCGGGGACAGGGTCGTTAGGCCTGGACATGAAAAACTGTTTTTT. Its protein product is CASSLAGDRVVRPGHEKLFF.

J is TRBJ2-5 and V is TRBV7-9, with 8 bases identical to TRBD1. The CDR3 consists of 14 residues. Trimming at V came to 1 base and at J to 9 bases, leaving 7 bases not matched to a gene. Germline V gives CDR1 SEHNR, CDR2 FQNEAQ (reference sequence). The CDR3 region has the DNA TGTGCCAGCAGCTTAGTGGCAGGGGGCGGCGCCCAGTACTTC. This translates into CASSLVAGGGAQYF.